The clone carrying this T cell receptor beta chain was counted only a few times. Antigen specificity is unknown. These donors, healthy bone marrow donors, were studied. This sample is part of a study of cytomegalovirus exposure and HLA in healthy donors. Study summary: An earlier analysis found around 100 million unique TCR beta sequences from about 179 million T cells.

Trimming took 5 bases from V and 4 from J, leaving 15 bases between them. The CDR3 length is 15 residues. Per the germline V gene, CDR1 is SGHVS and CDR2 is FQNEAQ. PCR primers comprised 60 Vbeta and 13 Jbeta primers. Assay: immunoSEQ multiplex PCR; the TCRdb copy retains only in-frame clones and omits some. This repertoire shows under 300,000 clones, approximately 84% found once; its top ten account for about 2%. Study conclusions and caveats: A later analysis linked a missense DCLRE1C variant to TCR beta V- and J-gene trimming. Researchers counted 164 TCR beta chains as cytomegalovirus-associated.

The chain uses TRBV7-8 and TRBJ1-5; tentative D call: TRBD1 (6 bases). The TCR sequence derives from a woman aged 40 to 50 in good health and CMV-seropositive. Sample: PBMCs. Here the CDR3 reads CASSRRGQGNQPQHF. CDR3 sequence (DNA): TGTGCCAGCAGCCGCCGTGGGCAGGGGAATCAGCCCCAGCATTTT.